The present T cell receptor beta chain was sequenced within a study of early T cells in non-severe SARS-CoV-2 infection (dated by TCRdb to the early 2020s). About the full investigation: Bulk RNA from unsorted whole blood was used for TCR sequencing, so alpha and beta chains could not be paired. The investigation overall reported the following: VDJdb matching was skewed toward anti-spike CD8 responses, so virus-specific expansions were likely underestimated and private and CD4 specificities were missed.

For this clonotype: Its antigen is unknown. One junction end disagrees with the germline gene, perhaps due to a read error.

From the cysteine up to the phenylalanine, the CDR3 has a length of 16 residues. The CDR3 DNA has 48 bases and is translated from base 1. Libraries were constructed by 5' RACE. Data came from a NextSeq 500. Unique molecular identifiers were attached to individual cDNA molecules in the TCR library protocol so that sequencing error and PCR bias could be corrected. TCR alpha and beta chains were both sequenced, and the abundances of alpha and beta sequences in each sample were closely correlated with each other. On the authors' methods: Decombinator V4 was used to annotate the V gene, J gene and CDR3 of the TCR sequences. TCRs were defined as expanded if a significant change between any two time points was detected under a Poisson model with p below 0.0001. Abundances of TCRs were expressed as counts per million after normalisation to the total number of TCRs sequenced in each sample. MAIT TCRs were defined by TRAV1-2 paired with TRAJ12, TRAJ20 or TRAJ33, and iNKT TCRs by TRAV10 paired with TRAJ18. VDJdb, accessed 1 November 2021, was searched for CMV, EBV and SARS-CoV-2 annotated TCRs, excluding TCRs annotated for multiple antigens. TCRdb trimmed the raw reads at Q25, called clones with MiXCR and kept productive beta chains. Rows matching on CDR3 protein sequence are summarized as one entry with the most common DNA and genes. None of the V and J calls come from the authors' own analysis; TCRdb made them. Present in this sample are tens of thousands of distinct CDR3 sequences, 9% to 15% of which were seen just once. Approximately 7% of the sample goes to the ten largest clones.

This was a case-control study nested in a cohort of healthcare workers in London, UK, who had nasopharyngeal swab PCR tests and blood samples taken every week. Between 23 and 31 March 2020, the week of the UK lockdown, healthcare workers were enrolled and then followed up weekly for as long as 16 weeks. The sequencing sample was made of whole blood. In this chain, TRBV12-3 or TRBV12-4 is recombined with TRBJ2-2; no D gene is confidently identified. This clonotype originated in an adult who was a healthcare worker with PCR-confirmed SARS-CoV-2 infection or an uninfected control (not recorded which). The DNA sequence is TGTGTCAGCACCCAAAACCCCCGACCGAACACCGGGGAGCTGTTTTTT. Translated, it reads CVSTQNPRPNTGELFF.